The clone carrying this TCR beta chain was counted between two and nine times. The target antigen is unknown. This specimen comes from a study of human T cells and chemical hapten exposure. As for the study in general: Diphenylcyclopropenone doses were given weekly to the scalps of patients across the roughly 23-week study. Findings and caveats of the study: Every donor had alopecia, and their immune response may therefore differ from healthy people's.

After removal of 5 bases from V and 3 bases from J, the junction contained 6 bases not matched to a gene. This CDR3 region has 13 residues. Germline CDR1 reads DFQATT; CDR2 reads SNEGSKA (reference sequence). Described time point: patch test 1, 2 weeks after DPC sensitization. Treatment: therapeutic diphenylcyclopropenone sensitization with weekly scalp DPC. For the library, individual cDNA molecules each received unique molecular identifiers. TCRdb reprocessed the RACE reads via MiXCR and lists one record per CDR3 protein. The sample records under 200,000 distinct CDR3 sequences, roughly 15% being singletons.

The clonotype was recovered from a woman aged 25 to 39 with alopecia areata. Some clones in this sample may be carry-over from other donors' samples. This specimen consisted of whole blood, obtained in connection with sensitization to the hapten diphenylcyclopropenone (DPC). The chain uses TRBV20-1 and TRBJ2-7; TRBD1 matches at 8 bases. CDR3 nucleotides: TGCAGTGCTTTAAACAGGGGGGACTACGAGCAGTACTTC. It codes for CSALNRGDYEQYF.